Each of the 27 T cell receptor beta chains below was sequenced from the same sample in a study of blood T cells in healthy people across ages. Then a second PCR, running roughly 7 to 11 cycles, was carried out with a sample-barcoded 5' primer and a J-beta primer mix. From the 5' RACE reads, TCRdb called clonotypes with MiXCR, one entry per CDR3 protein. The sample carries about 640,000 distinct CDR3 sequences, about 53% recorded once. Material: blood. The receptors stem from a man aged 60 to 75 in good health.

This clonotype occurred many times. The CDR3 reads CASSVGLQETQYF. Written as DNA, the CDR3 is TGTGCCAGCAGCGTAGGCCTCCAAGAGACCCAGTACTTC. The rearrangement uses TRBV9 and TRBJ2-5; unclear D gene. The CDR3 is 13 residues long. V dropped 0 bases and J dropped 1 base, with 4 bases sitting between them. Germline values: CDR1 SGDLS, CDR2 YYNGEE.

The chain joins TRBV10-2 to TRBJ2-1; D is possibly TRBD1 (6 bases). The germline CDR1 and CDR2 sequences are WSHSY and SAAADI. V shed 3 bases and J shed 6 bases, with 15 bases lying between them. The CDR3 contains 15 residues. The CDR3 nucleotides read TGCGCCAGCAGTGACGGGGCAGGGGTGAGCAATGAGCAGTTCTTC. Translated: CASSDGAGVSNEQFF.

The chain combines TRBV20-1 with TRBJ2-4; TRBD1 aligns across 8 bases. The DNA end favors TRBJ2-7, so the J call may be wrong. CDR1 and CDR2 from the germline V gene are DFQATT and SNEGSKA (reference sequence). The CDR3 sequence is 14 residues long. CDR3 protein: CSATDRVPLDEQYF. The CDR3 DNA reads TGCAGTGCTACGGACAGGGTCCCTTTGGACGAGCAGTACTTC.

The gene calls are TRBV2 and TRBJ1-2, with D uncertain. Trimming removed 1 base at V and 5 bases at J, with 8 bases between. Germline values: CDR1 SNHLY, CDR2 FYNNEI. The CDR3 has 13 amino acids. This chain's CDR3 is CASSEGAGYGYTF. In nucleotides, the CDR3 is TGTGCCAGCAGTGAAGGGGCCGGGTATGGCTACACCTTC.

The chain recombines TRBV7-2 with TRBJ2-3, with 8 bases that match TRBD1. Germline V gene data show CDR1 as SGHTA and CDR2 as FQGNSA. Unmatched junction bases numbered 14, after V lost 5 bases and J lost 1 base. This CDR3 has 18 residues. CDR3 protein: CASSHLGGRGRGTDTQYF. As DNA, the CDR3 is TGTGCCAGCAGCCACCTAGGGGGCAGGGGGCGAGGCACAGATACGCAGTATTTT.

V is TRBV20-1 and J is TRBJ1-1, with D maybe TRBD1 (5 bases). Looked up from germline, CDR1 is DFQATT and CDR2 is SNEGSKA (reference sequence). This CDR3 is built from 14 residues. V dropped 5 bases and J dropped 1 base, with 14 bases sitting between them. This CDR3 reads CSAGGTGWNTEAFF. As DNA, the CDR3 is TGCAGTGCTGGCGGGACGGGCTGGAACACTGAAGCTTTCTTT.

V is TRBV7-8 and J is TRBJ2-7; 9 nucleotides align to TRBD2. J gave up 5 bases and V 5 bases, and 13 bases lay outside the gene matches. CDR3 length equals 16 residues. The V gene's germline CDR1 is SGHVS and CDR2 FQNEAQ. The CDR3 sequence: CASSLGVAGVNDEQYF. In DNA form, the CDR3 reads TGTGCCAGCAGCCTGGGAGTAGCGGGAGTTAATGACGAGCAGTACTTC.

This chain uses TRBV12-3 or TRBV12-4 with TRBJ2-2; possibly TRBD2 for D (6 bases). The CDR3 contains 12 residues. The V gene lost 7 bases and the J gene lost 6 bases, with 9 bases spanning the gap. This chain's CDR3 is CASTRGSGELFF. The CDR3 DNA reads as TGTGCCAGCACCCGGGGGTCCGGGGAGCTGTTTTTT.

CDR3 in amino acids: CASSGWTGRGEDTQYF. The CDR3 nucleotides are TGTGCCAGCAGTGGGTGGACAGGGAGGGGGGAAGATACGCAGTATTTT. The gene calls are TRBV6-1 and TRBJ2-3, with D perhaps matching TRBD1 (8 bases). Trimming stripped 4 bases from V and 5 bases from J, with 19 bases between. This CDR3 is built from 16 residues. Germline values: CDR1 MNHNS, CDR2 SASEGT.

This clonotype has ten or more counts. This sequence joins TRBV6-2 or TRBV6-3 and TRBJ2-2; 7 bases align to TRBD2. The CDR3 runs 17 residues. Germline CDR1 MNHEY, CDR2 SVGEGT. The junction had 6 bases not matched to a gene; V was cut back by 0 bases and J by 2 bases. This chain's CDR3 is CASSYSPLATNTGELFF. DNA for the CDR3: TGTGCCAGCAGTTACTCTCCACTAGCGACAAACACCGGGGAGCTGTTTTTT.

This sequence joins TRBV20-1 and TRBJ1-2, with D unresolved. The CDR3 is made up of 14 amino acids. V lost 5 bases and J 5 bases, leaving 18 bases between the germline ends. In germline, CDR1 is DFQATT, CDR2 SNEGSKA (reference sequence). CDR3 nucleotides: TGCAGTGCTCTAAGGGCCCTTAACTTATATGGCTACACCTTC. Translated: CSALRALNLYGYTF.

As DNA, the CDR3 is TGTGCCAGCAGTTACTCGCCAGTGCACACTGAAGCTTTCTTT. Translated: CASSYSPVHTEAFF. The rearrangement joins TRBV6-5 to TRBJ1-1; D gene uncertain. This CDR3 region has 14 residues. The V and J ends lost 0 bases and 3 bases respectively, with 8 bases between them. Germline loops: CDR1 MNHEY, CDR2 SVGAGI.

This clonotype has only a few counts. It may be a read error: a sequence one base away is much more abundant. The chain employs TRBV11-2 and TRBJ1-2; D remains ambiguous. V shed 5 bases and J shed 4 bases, with 14 bases lying between them. The CDR3 contains 14 residues. CDR1 and CDR2 from the germline V gene are SGHAT and FQNNGV. The CDR3: CASSASLSAYGYTF. CDR3 nucleotides: TGTGCCAGCAGCGCGTCACTCTCGGCCTATGGCTACACCTTC.

This clonotype was detected only a few times. This sequence joins TRBV7-9 and TRBJ2-1; D call uncertain. The CDR3 extends over 14 amino acids. Germline CDR1 reads SEHNR; CDR2 reads FQNEAQ (reference sequence). V shed 6 bases and J shed 5 bases, with 14 bases lying between them. CDR3 coding DNA: TGTGCCAGCAGTAACTTAGTGGTCAACAATGAGCAGTTCTTC. This translates into CASSNLVVNNEQFF.

In this sample, this clonotype turned up once. The gene calls are TRBV10-2 and TRBJ2-1, with D tentatively TRBD1 (8 bases). The CDR3 extends over 13 amino acids. Germline loops: CDR1 WSHSY, CDR2 SAAADI. Trimming left V 10 bases short and J 4 bases short, with 14 bases between. The CDR3 coding sequence is TGCGCCACCCGGGGGGACAGGTACAATGAGCAGTTCTTC. It is translated as CATRGDRYNEQFF.

This clonotype was detected once. The rearrangement links TRBV3-1 to TRBJ1-4, with 10 bases lining up with TRBD1. V lost 4 bases and J lost 1; bases outside the gene matches: 12. CDR3 length: 19 residues. CDR1 LGHDT and CDR2 YNNKEL come from the germline V gene (reference sequence). In DNA form, the CDR3 reads TGTGCCAGCAGCCCGCCGAGACAGGGGGCGATCGGAACTAATGAAAAACTGTTTTTT. It codes for CASSPPRQGAIGTNEKLFF.

This rearrangement joins TRBV5-1 to TRBJ2-3; tentative D call: TRBD1 (6 bases). The germline gives CDR1 SGHRS, CDR2 YFSETQ. This CDR3 comprises 15 residues. Trimming removed 7 bases from V and 0 bases from J, with 15 bases in between. This CDR3 reads CASSQGRSSTDTQYF. The CDR3 nucleotides read TGCGCCAGCTCTCAGGGGAGAAGTAGCACAGATACGCAGTATTTT.

Turning to this clonotype: One junction end disagrees with the germline gene, perhaps due to a read error. The chain carries TRBV2 and TRBJ2-3; 7 bases agree with TRBD1. The CDR3 sequence is 15 residues long. Germline loops: CDR1 SNHLY, CDR2 FYNNEI. The CDR3 nucleotides read TGTGCTAGCAGCCTGGGACAGCCTAGCTCAGATACGCAGTATTTT. It translates to CASSLGQPSSDTQYF.

The rearrangement links TRBV7-6 to TRBJ2-3, with D perhaps matching TRBD1 or TRBD2 (5 bases each). Trimming shortened V by 5 bases and J by 6 bases, and 12 bases separated the two germline ends. The CDR3 extends over 13 amino acids. The germline gives CDR1 SGHVS, CDR2 FNYEAQ. The CDR3 loop is CASSGTTGDTQYF. CDR3 bases: TGTGCCAGCAGCGGGACCACGGGGGATACGCAGTATTTT.

V usage is TRBV29-1 and J usage is TRBJ2-3, with D tentatively TRBD2 (6 bases). This CDR3 comprises 14 residues. Trimming stripped 5 bases from V and 1 base from J, with 13 bases between. Germline V lookup: CDR1 SQVTM, CDR2 ANQGSEA. The CDR3 nucleotides are TGCAGCGTTTGGTCGCCTAGCGGCACAGATACGCAGTATTTT. It specifies CSVWSPSGTDTQYF.

This chain connects TRBV29-1 to TRBJ2-4, with 10 bases fitting TRBD1. The DNA end is more similar to TRBJ2-5, so the J call may be wrong. The V gene's germline CDR1 is SQVTM and CDR2 ANQGSEA. The CDR3 is 14 amino acids. Here the CDR3 DNA reads TGCAGCTCGGGACAGGGGACCTCCACGGAGACCCAGTACTTC. Its protein is CSSGQGTSTETQYF.

Remarks on this clonotype: Being one base from a much bigger clone, this may be a read error. The rearrangement links TRBV5-1 to TRBJ1-1; D not resolved. The CDR3 covers 13 residues. Trimming left V 4 bases short and J 4 bases short, with 11 bases between. Per the germline V gene, CDR1 is SGHRS and CDR2 is YFSETQ. The CDR3 sequence: CASSTGRPTEAFF. CDR3 coding DNA: TGCGCCAGCAGCACGGGGAGGCCCACTGAAGCTTTCTTT.

This rearrangement joins TRBV6-1 to TRBJ2-6; 8 bases are a match to TRBD1. Germline lookup yields CDR1 MNHNS and CDR2 SASEGT. This CDR3 comprises 18 residues. After removal of 6 bases from V and 1 base from J, the junction contained 11 bases not matched to a gene. CDR3 sequence (DNA): TGTGCCAGCAGCGTCCGACAGGGGTTTGGTTCTGGGGCCAACGTCCTGACTTTC. As protein: CASSVRQGFGSGANVLTF.

The chain combines TRBV29-1 with TRBJ1-2, with D hard to call. V was trimmed by 2 bases and J by 8 bases, leaving 15 bases between them. The CDR3 has 13 residues. Germline CDR1 and CDR2: SQVTM and ANQGSEA. CDR3 amino acids: CSVEQDGTSGYTF. In DNA form, the CDR3 reads TGCAGCGTTGAACAGGACGGAACATCGGGCTACACCTTC. The full variable domain, with the rest looked up from reference TRBV29-1 and TRBJ1-2, is SAVISQKPSRDICQRGTSLTIQCQVDSQVTMMFWYRQQPGQSLTLIATANQGSEATYESGFVIDKFPISRPNLTFSTLTVSNMSPEDSSIYLCSVEQDGTSGYTFGSGTRLTVV.

This chain joins TRBV7-2 and TRBJ1-1, with a weak D call TRBD1 (5 bases). Germline V CDR1 and CDR2: SGHTA, FQGNSA. This CDR3 has 14 residues. The V gene lost 8 bases and the J gene lost 3 bases, with 16 bases spanning the gap. In nucleotides, the CDR3 is TGTGCCAGCCCCGTAGGGGCAACCTACACTGAAGCTTTCTTT. It is translated as CASPVGATYTEAFF.

J is TRBJ2-1 and V is TRBV5-1; tentatively, D is TRBD2 (7 bases). Trimming left V 4 bases short and J 13 bases short, with 15 bases between. The germline V gene has CDR1 SGHRS and CDR2 YFSETQ. CDR3 length: 12 residues. The CDR3 sequence is CASSDGGRLQFF. As DNA, the CDR3 is TGCGCCAGCAGCGACGGGGGGCGTCTTCAGTTCTTC.

This clonotype was seen a few times. The genes are TRBV12-3 or TRBV12-4 and TRBJ1-5, with D maybe TRBD1 (5 bases). Between the trimmed V and J ends, which lost 1 base and 0 bases, there was a span of 16 bases. The CDR3 loop spans 18 amino acids. The CDR3 region has the DNA TGTGCCAGCAGTTTAGGGCGGACAACCCGGGATAGCAATCAGCCCCAGCATTTT. It codes for CASSLGRTTRDSNQPQHF.